This T cell receptor (beta chain) was recovered during a study of immune reconstitution after stem cell transplant in scleroderma. Each CDR3 protein is one row after TCRdb ran MiXCR on the RT-PCR reads. The repertoire consists of about 2,100 distinct CDR3 sequences, with around 9.1% occurring once and the leading ten covering under 25%. Germline assignment: CDR1 MDHEN and CDR2 SYDVKM. Trimming stripped 3 bases from V and 5 bases from J, with 10 bases between. CDR3 length: 14 amino acids. By frequency in the sample, this clonotype is medium-sized. This specimen was collected before or after autologous hematopoietic stem cell transplantation (not recorded which). The TCR originated in a male donor with systemic sclerosis. The chain combines TRBV28 with TRBJ2-2; D is perhaps TRBD1 (6 bases). The CDR3 reads CASSFRTATGELFF. The CDR3 bases are TGTGCCAGCAGTTTTCGGACAGCAACCGGGGAGCTGTTTTTT.